Listed below are T cell receptor beta chains from one sample, sequenced in a study of T cells in Graves' hyperthyroidism and ophthalmopathy. TCRdb independently ran MiXCR on the multiplex PCR reads; one entry per CDR3 protein. Found here are around 180,000 distinct CDR3 sequences, about 15% of them singletons; the top ten hold about 29%. Sequencing used blood. The receptors stem from a woman aged 50 to 60 with Graves' hyperthyroidism. Both conserved end residues are part of each CDR3. Fields, in order: CDR3 DNA, CDR3 protein, clone size, J gene, V gene, D gene. D genes are given only for firm matches. Clone size, where shown, is once, few, many, or a class for clones that have expanded.

CDR3 DNA: TGCAGCGTTGAAGGGAGGGGGGCTAGGGACAATGAGCAGTTCTTC
CDR3 protein: CSVEGRGARDNEQFF
clone size: many
J gene: TRBJ2-1
V gene: TRBV29-1
D gene: .

CDR3 DNA: TGTGCCAGTAGCCGCCCGGGGGGCGCGTCGAACACTGAAGCTTTCTTT
CDR3 protein: CASSRPGGASNTEAFF
clone size: many
J gene: TRBJ1-1
V gene: TRBV19
D gene: .

CDR3 DNA: TGCGCCAGCAGCCCGATCGTGCTCAGGACAGCTAATTCACCCCTCCACTTT
CDR3 protein: CASSPIVLRTANSPLHF
clone size: many
J gene: TRBJ1-6
V gene: TRBV5-1
D gene: .

CDR3 DNA: TGTGCCAGCAGCGTAGCTTTGGCCAGCACAGATACGCAGTATTTT
CDR3 protein: CASSVALASTDTQYF
clone size: many
J gene: TRBJ2-3
V gene: TRBV9
D gene: .

CDR3 DNA: TGCGCCAGCAGCTTCACCAAAGAAGGGTATGGCTACACCTTC
CDR3 protein: CASSFTKEGYGYTF
clone size: .
J gene: TRBJ1-2
V gene: TRBV5-1
D gene: .

CDR3 DNA: TGTGCCAGCAGTGAACGGGACAGGGAAAATTCACCCCTCCACTTT
CDR3 protein: CASSERDRENSPLHF
clone size: .
J gene: TRBJ1-6
V gene: TRBV6-1
D gene: TRBD1

CDR3 DNA: TGTGCCAGCAGTGAAGCGCAAATGGGCCAAGAGACCCAGTACTTC
CDR3 protein: CASSEAQMGQETQYF
clone size: many
J gene: TRBJ2-5
V gene: TRBV2
D gene: .

CDR3 DNA: TGTGCCAGCAGCTTAGGACTAACGGGGGGGCAAGAGACCCAGTACTTC
CDR3 protein: CASSLGLTGGQETQYF
clone size: many
J gene: TRBJ2-5
V gene: TRBV7-2
D gene: TRBD2

CDR3 DNA: TGTGCCAGCAGTCCTATCCCGGACAGGATTGGCTACACCTTC
CDR3 protein: CASSPIPDRIGYTF
clone size: many
J gene: TRBJ1-2
V gene: TRBV2
D gene: TRBD1

CDR3 DNA: TGTGCCAGCAGTTATAGAGCATCGCATAACTATGGCTACACCTTC
CDR3 protein: CASSYRASHNYGYTF
clone size: many
J gene: TRBJ1-2
V gene: TRBV6-2/TRBV6-3
D gene: .

CDR3 DNA: TGTGCCAGCAGTGTACGGACAGGGGGAGAGACCCAGTACTTC
CDR3 protein: CASSVRTGGETQYF
clone size: many
J gene: TRBJ2-5
V gene: TRBV2
D gene: TRBD1

CDR3 DNA: TGCAGCGTTGAAGAACCTACAGGGTTCCACAATGAGCAGTTCTTC
CDR3 protein: CSVEEPTGFHNEQFF
clone size: .
J gene: TRBJ2-1
V gene: TRBV29-1
D gene: .

CDR3 DNA: TGTGCCAGCAGTTCCGTCGGGGGGGCTAATGGCTACACCTTC
CDR3 protein: CASSSVGGANGYTF
clone size: many
J gene: TRBJ1-2
V gene: TRBV27
D gene: .

CDR3 DNA: TGCAGTGCTAGTCCCACAGGGGAGGGAGAAACAGATACGCAGTATTTT
CDR3 protein: CSASPTGEGETDTQYF
clone size: once
J gene: TRBJ2-3
V gene: TRBV20-1
D gene: .

CDR3 DNA: TGTGCCAGCAGCGTGGCAGCGGAGACCTACGAGCAGTACTTC
CDR3 protein: CASSVAAETYEQYF
clone size: few
J gene: TRBJ2-7
V gene: TRBV6-1
D gene: .

CDR3 DNA: TGTGCCAGCAGTTTATCGAAGGGTGAAGCTTTCTTT
CDR3 protein: CASSLSKGEAFF
clone size: many
J gene: TRBJ1-1
V gene: TRBV27
D gene: .